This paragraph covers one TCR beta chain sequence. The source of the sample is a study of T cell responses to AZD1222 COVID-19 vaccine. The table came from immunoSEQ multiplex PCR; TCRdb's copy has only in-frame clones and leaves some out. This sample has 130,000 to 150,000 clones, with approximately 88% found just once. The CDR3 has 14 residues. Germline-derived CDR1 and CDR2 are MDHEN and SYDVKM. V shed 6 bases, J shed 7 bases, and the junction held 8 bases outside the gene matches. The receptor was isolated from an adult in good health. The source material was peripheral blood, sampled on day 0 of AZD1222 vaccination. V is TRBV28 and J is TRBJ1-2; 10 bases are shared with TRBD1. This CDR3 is CASSQGQGEGGYTF. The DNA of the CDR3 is TGTGCCAGCAGCCAAGGACAGGGGGAGGGTGGCTACACCTTC.